The clone carrying this T cell receptor beta chain was seen a few times. The antigen remains undetermined. The CDR3 is 13 amino acids. Trimming at V came to 5 bases and at J to 1 base, leaving 2 bases not matched to a gene. CDR1 and CDR2 (germline): KGHSH, LQKENI. This sample was included in a study of CD8+ T cells in alopecia areata. As for the study in general: Tofacitinib was given for 6 to 18 months, then stopped for 6 months.

Once RNA had been extracted, it was reverse transcribed into cDNA to act as the sequencing template. Measured with immunoSEQ multiplex PCR; TCRdb has only the in-frame clones, and not every one. The sample includes roughly 140,000 clones, roughly 46% seen only once; the top ten take 0.95% to 1%. Overall study findings and caveats: Possibly as an HLA-related effect, TCR sharing across patients appeared less clear than in mice.

Alopecia areata patients had lesional scalp punch biopsies and peripheral blood taken from them. Material: CD4+ T cells sorted from blood, obtained at week 0. The clonotype comes from a human donor with alopecia areata. The rearrangement uses TRBV18 and TRBJ2-7; TRBD2 matches at 7 bases. CDR3 sequence: CASSGRGSYEQYF. The CDR3 coding sequence is TGTGCCAGCTCAGGGCGGGGGTCCTACGAGCAGTACTTC.